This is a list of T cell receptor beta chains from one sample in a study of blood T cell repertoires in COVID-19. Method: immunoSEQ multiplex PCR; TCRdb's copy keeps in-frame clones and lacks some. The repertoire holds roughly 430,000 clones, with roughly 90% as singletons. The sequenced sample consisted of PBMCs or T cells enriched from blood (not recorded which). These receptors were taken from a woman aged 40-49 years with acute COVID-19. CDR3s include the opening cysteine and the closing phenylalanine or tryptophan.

CASSLRDRGYTGELFF	16	TRBV5-6	TRBJ2-2
CASSPGGRDQPQHF	14	TRBV18	TRBJ1-5
CAISVGRDTQYF	12	TRBV10-3	TRBJ2-3
CASSGQGTTEAFF	13	TRBV11-3	TRBJ1-1
CASRLAERTSGGGRDTQYF	19	TRBV12-2	TRBJ2-3
CAWTPGENTEAFF	13	TRBV30	TRBJ1-1
CAIKPSTYNEQFF	13	TRBV10-3	TRBJ2-1
CASSQGLAGKYNEQFF	16	TRBV3-1/TRBV3-2	TRBJ2-1
CASSTWTGNEAFF	13	TRBV19	TRBJ1-1
CASSIIAGQRGNQPQHF	17	TRBV19	TRBJ1-5
CASSYSTPGLTYEQYF	16	TRBV6-5	TRBJ2-7
CASSLLLSESSYNSPLHF	18	TRBV7-8	TRBJ1-6
CASSVRSDSYNEQFF	15	TRBV9	TRBJ2-1
CASRQGTEAFF	11	TRBV6-5	TRBJ1-1
CAWETAGGSPLHF	13	TRBV30	TRBJ1-6
CASSLGLAGRETQYF	15	TRBV5-4	TRBJ2-5
CASSPLRGKGTSTNEKLFF	19	TRBV14	TRBJ1-4
CASSSPDRAGEAFF	14	TRBV19	TRBJ1-1
CASSLTGYEQYF	12	TRBV7-9	TRBJ2-7
CASTQGLNEQYF	12	TRBV2	TRBJ2-7
CASSIMGQGGTEAFF	15	TRBV11-2	TRBJ1-1
CASSLQGTYEQYF	13	TRBV13	TRBJ2-7
CASSAQGFGNTEAFF	15	TRBV10-2	TRBJ1-1
CASSLAGQEYNEQFF	15	TRBV5-1	TRBJ2-1
CASAFQGHSSYNEQFF	16	TRBV27	TRBJ2-1
CASSVGTSGYQETQYF	16	TRBV7-8	TRBJ2-5
CASSPTSSNEQFF	13	TRBV7-9	TRBJ2-1
CAWSKRRGWGEKLFF	15	TRBV30	TRBJ1-4
CASSIVQVHQPQHF	14	TRBV19	TRBJ1-5
CASSQGTLVAKNIQYF	16	TRBV4-2	TRBJ2-4
CASTGEDEKLFF	12	TRBV19	TRBJ1-4
CASSVGIQGVRGYTF	15	TRBV5-4	TRBJ1-2
CASSPPDNTYEQYF	14	TRBV9	TRBJ2-7
CAISPRSGQETQYF	14	TRBV10-3	TRBJ2-5
CASSKAGTTYGYTF	14	TRBV21-1	TRBJ1-2
CASSQGLVGQGNLYEQYF	18	TRBV3-1/TRBV3-2	TRBJ2-7
CAWSRAGVYQPQHF	14	TRBV30	TRBJ1-5
CASSMTSYEQYF	12	TRBV18	TRBJ2-7
CASSQGAGVNYGYTF	15	TRBV4-1	TRBJ1-2
CASSDRGGARELFF	14	TRBV6-1	TRBJ2-2
CAWSPTGSSGNTIYF	15	TRBV30	TRBJ1-3
CASSNRNTEAFF	12	TRBV10-1	TRBJ1-1
CASRQEGNTEAFF	13	TRBV5-1	TRBJ1-1
CASSPGTSGGPTISYEQYF	19	TRBV18	TRBJ2-7
CASSLGQGSYNEQFF	15	TRBV5-5	TRBJ2-1
CASSLLRGDGYTF	13	TRBV5-6	TRBJ1-2
CATSDRQGGNNEQFF	15	TRBV24-1	TRBJ2-1
CASSQGLAGGQETQYF	16	TRBV5-4	TRBJ2-5
CASNTWTGGNEKLFF	15	TRBV2	TRBJ1-4
CASSERGGFYGYTF	14	TRBV5-4	TRBJ1-2
CATTGQPFNQPQHF	14	TRBV19	TRBJ1-5
CASSLNRDRGSYEQYF	16	TRBV7-8	TRBJ2-7
CASALREGTEAFF	13	TRBV18	TRBJ1-1
CASSLWTAYSYNEQFF	16	TRBV11-2	TRBJ2-1
CASGPEGTGDRDTIYF	16	TRBV12-5	TRBJ1-3
CASSDSSYNEQFF	13	TRBV6-1	TRBJ2-1
CASSMTGNTEAFF	13	TRBV13	TRBJ1-1
CASRVGSSNYGYTF	14	TRBV6-5	TRBJ1-2
CASSLAGGPYEQYF	14	TRBV27	TRBJ2-7
CAWSIGGYGYTF	12	TRBV30	TRBJ1-2